The clone carrying this TCR beta chain was counted many times. Its antigen is as yet unknown. The data are from a study of Graves' ophthalmopathy and Graves' hyperthyroidism. Study-wide results and limits: Ophthalmopathy progression prediction by the model yielded a sensitivity of 60% to 71% and a specificity of 72.22%.

Active ophthalmopathy (CAS at least 3, NOSPECS at least 4), lasting under 3 months. Using RNA transcripts, the TCR beta CDR3 regions were amplified. Second-round multiplex PCR came after first-round RT-PCR with HTBI primers. TCRdb redid the calling of the multiplex PCR reads with MiXCR, one entry per CDR3 protein. The sample lists approximately 210,000 distinct CDR3 sequences, over 25% occurring once. The ends were cut back, 5 bases at V and 2 bases at J, with 12 bases in the middle. Germline V gene data show CDR1 as MNHEY and CDR2 as SVGAGI. The CDR3 extends over 14 amino acids. J is TRBJ1-1 and V is TRBV6-5; TRBD1 might be the D (5 bases). Sequencing was done on a sample of peripheral blood. The TCR sequence derives from a man aged 45-65 years with Graves' ophthalmopathy. CDR3 protein: CASSLRDSNTEAFF. CDR3 DNA sequence: TGTGCCAGCAGTCTCCGGGACTCTAACACTGAAGCTTTCTTT.